This TCR beta chain is from a study of blood T cell repertoires in COVID-19. Germline CDR1 reads SGHDT; CDR2 reads YYEEEE. The V and J ends lost 4 bases and 4 bases, in that order; junction bases with no gene match: 8. The CDR3 is 15 residues long. As originally analysed: Estimated nucleated cell counts came from reference gene primer amplification. TCRdb's table, derived via immunoSEQ multiplex PCR, lists solely in-frame clones and lacks some. For V, J and clone size, that table is used; D and trimming come from the DNA. The sample lists around 200,000 clones, roughly 90% seen once, with around 2.7% in the top ten.

The sequenced sample consisted of PBMCs or T cells enriched from blood (not recorded which). This receptor was obtained from a woman aged 25-40 years who had recovered from COVID-19. The V and J genes are TRBV5-6 and TRBJ2-1, with TRBD2 matching over 7 bases. The CDR3 sequence is CASSTPGTTYNEQFF. Written as DNA, the CDR3 is TGTGCCAGCAGCACCCCCGGGACTACATACAATGAGCAGTTCTTC.